The 3 T cell receptor beta chains reported below all come from one sample, sequenced in a study of T cell responses to AZD1222 COVID-19 vaccine (dated by TCRdb to the early 2020s). Per the publication, the time point label means: baseline before first vaccination. The library was produced with the immunoSEQ multiplex PCR assay. As stored in TCRdb, this immuneACCESS dataset retains in-frame rearrangements with V and J assigned. A fraction of the clones does not appear; measured against another copy, unresolved V genes explain less than half of the discrepancy, and the remainder lacks a known reason. The sample table lists some 130,000 clones, around 90% of them with a count of one. The ten largest clones represent just over 3% of the sample. Sequenced here: peripheral blood, sampled on day 0 of AZD1222 vaccination. These receptors all come from an adult in good health.

The V and J genes are TRBV4-3 and TRBJ2-1; tentative D call: TRBD1 (6 bases). The ends were cut back, 4 bases at V and 11 bases at J, with 21 bases in the middle. The CDR3 loop spans 15 amino acids. Germline V gene lookup returns CDR1 LGHNA and CDR2 YSLEER. The CDR3 DNA reads as TGCGCCAGCAGCCCCCAATTCAATCCTGGACAGCAGCAGTTCTTC. Amino acid sequence: CASSPQFNPGQQQFF.

V and J are TRBV7-2 and TRBJ2-5; the D is unclear. Trimming cost V 4 bases and J 5 bases, with 5 bases left between them. The CDR3 is 11 residues long. Germline V gene lookup returns CDR1 SGHTA and CDR2 FQGNSA. In nucleotides, the CDR3 is TGTGCCAGCAGCTACACCGAGACCCAGTACTTC. This translates into CASSYTETQYF.

This chain links TRBV20-1 with TRBJ2-5; a possible D gene is TRBD1 (5 bases). The CDR3 totals 11 residues. The V and J ends lost 4 bases and 5 bases respectively, with 8 bases between them. The V gene's germline CDR1 is DFQATT and CDR2 SNEGSKA (reference sequence). In DNA form, the CDR3 reads TGCAGTGCTACCAGGGATGAGACCCAGTACTTC. This codes for CSATRDETQYF.